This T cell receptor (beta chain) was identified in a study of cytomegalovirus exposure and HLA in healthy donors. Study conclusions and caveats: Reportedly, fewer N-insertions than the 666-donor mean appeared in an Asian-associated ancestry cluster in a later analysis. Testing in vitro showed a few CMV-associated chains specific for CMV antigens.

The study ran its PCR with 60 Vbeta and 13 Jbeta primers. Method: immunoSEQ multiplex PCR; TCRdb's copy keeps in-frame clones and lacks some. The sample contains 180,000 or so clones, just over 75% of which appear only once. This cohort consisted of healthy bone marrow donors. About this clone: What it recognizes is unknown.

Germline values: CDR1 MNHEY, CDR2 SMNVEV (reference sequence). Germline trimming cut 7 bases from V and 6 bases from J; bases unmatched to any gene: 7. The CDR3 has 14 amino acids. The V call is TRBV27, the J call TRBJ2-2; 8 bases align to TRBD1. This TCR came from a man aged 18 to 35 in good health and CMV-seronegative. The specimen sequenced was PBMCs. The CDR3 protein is CASTFGQGPGELFF. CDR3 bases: TGTGCCAGCACCTTCGGACAGGGACCCGGGGAGCTGTTTTTT.